This T cell receptor (beta chain) was sequenced during a study of blood T cell repertoires in COVID-19. Study in general: The United States, Italy and Spain supplied acute and convalescent COVID-19 samples. Sample material is recorded as cDNA or gDNA derived from T cells, B-cell-depleted T cells, or PBMCs.

In the original workflow: How many nucleated cells were present was estimated from reference gene primer amplification. Clones were read by immunoSEQ multiplex PCR, and TCRdb kept only the in-frame ones, dropping some. V and J calls plus clone size are reproduced from that table; the DNA served to infer D and trimming. The repertoire holds about 180,000 clones, with 89% as singletons. The CDR3 loop spans 11 amino acids. Germline V gene sequence: CDR1 KGHSH, CDR2 LQKENI. Trimming removed 5 bases from V and 13 bases from J, with 15 bases in between. A single count supports this clone. Sequenced: peripheral blood. The rearrangement uses TRBV18 and TRBJ2-7; D might be TRBD1 (6 bases). This TCR came from a young man who had recovered from COVID-19. In DNA form, the CDR3 reads TGTGCCAGCTCAGACCAGGGGAGACCTTACTTC. Translation: CASSDQGRPYF.